This TCR beta chain was obtained from a study of control samples from healthy donors and cancer patients. V lost 7 bases and J lost 4, with 17 bases in between. Germline V gene data show CDR1 as SNHLY and CDR2 as FYNNEI. This CDR3 is built from 14 residues. Some clones are missing from TCRdb's copy, which holds only in-frame ones; the method was immunoSEQ multiplex PCR. Of some 110,000 clones in the sample, 70% to 90% are singletons; the top ten hold 2.3%. The origin of this receptor is a woman between 65 and 79 years old in good health. This chain joins TRBV2 and TRBJ2-7; a possible D gene is TRBD1 (5 bases). Specimen: blood. The DNA for the CDR3 is TGTGCCAGCATAAGGGGTGAGGTCGGGTACGAGCAGTACTTC. Translating gives CASIRGEVGYEQYF.